The TCR beta chain under discussion was sequenced for a study of OX40 agonist ivuxolimab in advanced cancers. Measured with immunoSEQ multiplex PCR; TCRdb has only the in-frame clones, and not every one. The data hold around 69,000 clones, with 75% to 85% observed a single time. This CDR3 has 16 residues. The germline V and J ends were trimmed by 5 bases and 1 base, with 17 bases remaining between them. Looked up from germline, CDR1 is MNHEY and CDR2 is SMNVEV (reference sequence). This receptor was taken from an adult with an advanced solid tumor such as melanoma, head and neck, liver or kidney cancer. This material consisted of CD4+ or CD8+ T cells sorted from blood, taken in a trial of the OX40 agonist ivuxolimab. The genes are TRBV27 and TRBJ1-1; D is perhaps TRBD1 (5 bases). In DNA form, the CDR3 reads TGTGCCAGCAGTATCGGGACGGCTGAGGGGAACACTGAAGCTTTCTTT. It yields the protein CASSIGTAEGNTEAFF.